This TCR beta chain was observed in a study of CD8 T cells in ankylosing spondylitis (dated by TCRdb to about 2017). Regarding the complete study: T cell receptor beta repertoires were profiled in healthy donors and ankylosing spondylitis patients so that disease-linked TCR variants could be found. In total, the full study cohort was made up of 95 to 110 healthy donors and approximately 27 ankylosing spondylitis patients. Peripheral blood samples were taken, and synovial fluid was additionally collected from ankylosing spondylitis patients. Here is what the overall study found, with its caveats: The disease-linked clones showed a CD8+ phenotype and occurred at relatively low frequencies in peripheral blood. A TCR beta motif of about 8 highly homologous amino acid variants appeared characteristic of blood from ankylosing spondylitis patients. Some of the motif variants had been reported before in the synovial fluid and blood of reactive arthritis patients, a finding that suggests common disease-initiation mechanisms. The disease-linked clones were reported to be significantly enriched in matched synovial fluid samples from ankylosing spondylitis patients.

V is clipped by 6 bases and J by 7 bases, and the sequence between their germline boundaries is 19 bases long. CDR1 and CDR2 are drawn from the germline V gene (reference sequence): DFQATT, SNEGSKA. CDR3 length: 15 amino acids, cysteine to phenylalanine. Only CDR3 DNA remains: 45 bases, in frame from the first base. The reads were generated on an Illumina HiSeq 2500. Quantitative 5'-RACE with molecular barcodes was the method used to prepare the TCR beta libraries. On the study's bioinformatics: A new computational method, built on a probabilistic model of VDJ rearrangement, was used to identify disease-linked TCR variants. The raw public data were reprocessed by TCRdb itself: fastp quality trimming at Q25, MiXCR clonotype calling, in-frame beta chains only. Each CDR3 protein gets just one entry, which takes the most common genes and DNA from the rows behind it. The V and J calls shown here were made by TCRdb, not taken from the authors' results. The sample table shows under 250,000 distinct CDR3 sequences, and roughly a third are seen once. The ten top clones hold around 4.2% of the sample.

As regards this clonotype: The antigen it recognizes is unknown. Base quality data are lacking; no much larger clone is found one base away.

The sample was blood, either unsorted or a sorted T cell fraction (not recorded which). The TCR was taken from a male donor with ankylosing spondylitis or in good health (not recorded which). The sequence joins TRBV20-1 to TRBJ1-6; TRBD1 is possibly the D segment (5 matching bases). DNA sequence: TGCAGTGCCGCGGCTGGGGGACGGGAGAATTCACCCCTCCACTTT. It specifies CSAAAGGRENSPLHF.